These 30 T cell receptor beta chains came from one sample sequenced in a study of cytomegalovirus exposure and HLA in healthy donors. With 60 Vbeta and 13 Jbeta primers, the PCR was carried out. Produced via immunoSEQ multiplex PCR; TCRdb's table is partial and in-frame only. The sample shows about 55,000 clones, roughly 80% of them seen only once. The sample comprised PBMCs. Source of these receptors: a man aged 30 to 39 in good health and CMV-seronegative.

For the CDR3, the DNA is TGTGCCAGCAGCCCGAGACAGGGGGTGAACACTGAAGCTTTCTTT. It specifies CASSPRQGVNTEAFF. This chain links TRBV5-4 with TRBJ1-1, with 9 bases that match TRBD1. After removal of 4 bases from V and 0 bases from J, the junction contained 4 bases not matched to a gene. The CDR3 length is 15 residues. Germline CDR1 SGHNT, CDR2 YYREEE (reference sequence).

This CDR3 is CASSYRVPPYEQYF. CDR3 in DNA: TGTGCCAGCAGTTACCGAGTCCCCCCCTACGAGCAGTACTTC. The chain uses TRBV6-5 and TRBJ2-7, with no clear D. Germline assignment: CDR1 MNHEY and CDR2 SVGAGI. Deletions cut 2 bases from V and 2 bases from J, with 10 bases between. The CDR3 has 14 amino acids.

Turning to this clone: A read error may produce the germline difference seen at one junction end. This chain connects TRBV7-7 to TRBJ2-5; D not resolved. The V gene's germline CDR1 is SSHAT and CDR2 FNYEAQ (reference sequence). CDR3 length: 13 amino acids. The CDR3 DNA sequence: TGTGCTAGCAGCTCTAGACCGCAAGAGACCCAGTACTTC. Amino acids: CASSSRPQETQYF.

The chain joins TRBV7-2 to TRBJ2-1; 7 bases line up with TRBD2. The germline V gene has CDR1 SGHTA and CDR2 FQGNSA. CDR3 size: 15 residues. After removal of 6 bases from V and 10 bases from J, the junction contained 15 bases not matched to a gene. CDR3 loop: CASSSAGLVGSEQFF. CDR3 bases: TGTGCCAGCAGTTCGGCTGGACTAGTGGGGAGCGAGCAGTTCTTC.

Here the CDR3 DNA reads TGTGCCACCACGGGACTTCGGGGGGAAGGCTACACCTTC. It encodes CATTGLRGEGYTF. The chain joins TRBV25-1 to TRBJ1-2; possibly TRBD1 for D (5 bases). CDR1 is MGHDK and CDR2 is SYGVNS in the germline V gene. The CDR3 runs 13 residues. The ends were cut back, 10 bases at V and 8 bases at J, with 20 bases in the middle.

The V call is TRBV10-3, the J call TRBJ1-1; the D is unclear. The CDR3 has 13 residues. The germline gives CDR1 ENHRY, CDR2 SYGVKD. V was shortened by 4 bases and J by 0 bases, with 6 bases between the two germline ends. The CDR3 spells CAISGGVNTEAFF. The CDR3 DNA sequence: TGTGCCATCAGTGGAGGCGTGAACACTGAAGCTTTCTTT.

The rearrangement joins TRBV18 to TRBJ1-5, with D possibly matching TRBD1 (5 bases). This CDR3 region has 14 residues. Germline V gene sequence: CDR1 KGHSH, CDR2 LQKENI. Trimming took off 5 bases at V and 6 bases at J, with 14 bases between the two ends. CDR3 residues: CASSTAGQGQPQHF. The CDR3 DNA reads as TGTGCCAGCTCAACGGCCGGGCAGGGTCAGCCCCAGCATTTT.

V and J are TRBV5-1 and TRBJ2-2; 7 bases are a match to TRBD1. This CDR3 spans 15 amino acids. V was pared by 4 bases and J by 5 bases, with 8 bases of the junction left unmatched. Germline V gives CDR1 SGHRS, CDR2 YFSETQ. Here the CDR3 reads CASSAASTGTGELFF. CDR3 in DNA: TGCGCCAGCAGCGCCGCATCGACAGGGACCGGGGAGCTGTTTTTT.

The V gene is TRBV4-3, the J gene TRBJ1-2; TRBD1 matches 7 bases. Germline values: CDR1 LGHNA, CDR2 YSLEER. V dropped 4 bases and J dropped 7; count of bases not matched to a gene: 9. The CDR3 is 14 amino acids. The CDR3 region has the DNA TGCGCCAGCAGCCTCGCAGGGGGACGGGTTGGCTACACCTTC. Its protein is CASSLAGGRVGYTF.

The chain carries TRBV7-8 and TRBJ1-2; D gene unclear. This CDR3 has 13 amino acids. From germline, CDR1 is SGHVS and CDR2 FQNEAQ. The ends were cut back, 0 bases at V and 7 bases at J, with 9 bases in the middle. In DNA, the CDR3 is TGTGCCAGCAGCTTAGCATCCGGGATTGGCTACACCTTC. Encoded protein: CASSLASGIGYTF.

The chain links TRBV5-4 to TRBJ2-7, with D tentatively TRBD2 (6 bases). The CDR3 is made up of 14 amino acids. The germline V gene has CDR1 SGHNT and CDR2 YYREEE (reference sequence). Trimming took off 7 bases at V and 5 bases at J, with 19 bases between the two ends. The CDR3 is CASSSYEGRNEQYF. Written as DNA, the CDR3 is TGTGCCAGCTCATCCTACGAGGGGAGGAACGAGCAGTACTTC.

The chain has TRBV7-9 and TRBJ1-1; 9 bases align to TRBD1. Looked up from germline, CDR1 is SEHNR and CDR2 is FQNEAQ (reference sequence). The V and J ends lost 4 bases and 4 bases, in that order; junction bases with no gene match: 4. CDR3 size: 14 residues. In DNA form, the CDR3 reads TGTGCCAGCAGCTCATACAGGGGGCCCACTGAAGCTTTCTTT. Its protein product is CASSSYRGPTEAFF.

CDR3 amino acids: CARHRQGSYEQYF. CDR3 DNA: TGTGCCAGACATCGACAGGGCTCCTACGAGCAGTACTTC. The chain has TRBV19 and TRBJ2-7; 7 bases align to TRBD1. The CDR3 length is 13 residues. The germline V gene has CDR1 LNHDA and CDR2 SQIVND (reference sequence). The V segment lost 9 bases and the J segment 0 bases; nucleotides outside the gene matches: 5. Full variable domain (rest looked up from reference TRBV19 and TRBJ2-7): DGGITQSPKYLFRKEGQNVTLSCEQNLNHDAMYWYRQDPGQGLRLIYYSQIVNDFQKGDIAEGYSVSREKKESFPLTVTSAQKNPTAFYLCARHRQGSYEQYFGPGTRLTVT.

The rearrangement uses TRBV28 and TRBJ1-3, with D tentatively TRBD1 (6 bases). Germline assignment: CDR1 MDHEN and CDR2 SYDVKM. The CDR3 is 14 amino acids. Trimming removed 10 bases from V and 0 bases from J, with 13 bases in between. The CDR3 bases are TGTGCCACCGTCCGGACAGACTCTGGAAACACCATATATTTT. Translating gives CATVRTDSGNTIYF.

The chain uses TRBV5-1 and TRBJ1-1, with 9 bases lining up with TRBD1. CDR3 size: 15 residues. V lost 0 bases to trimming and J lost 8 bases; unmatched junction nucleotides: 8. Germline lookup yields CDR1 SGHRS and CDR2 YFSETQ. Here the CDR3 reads CASSLATLGQGEAFF. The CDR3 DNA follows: TGCGCCAGCAGCTTGGCCACCCTAGGACAGGGGGAAGCTTTCTTT.

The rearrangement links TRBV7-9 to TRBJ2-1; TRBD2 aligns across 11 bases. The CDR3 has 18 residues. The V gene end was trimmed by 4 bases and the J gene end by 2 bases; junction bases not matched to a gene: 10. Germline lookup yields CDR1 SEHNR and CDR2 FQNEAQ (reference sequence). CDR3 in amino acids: CASSSGQGSGRAYNEQFF. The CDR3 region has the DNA TGTGCCAGCAGCTCCGGTCAGGGTAGCGGGAGGGCCTACAATGAGCAGTTCTTC.

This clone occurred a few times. CDR3 amino acids: CASSSSQGPNYGYTF. DNA for the CDR3: TGTGCCAGCTCATCATCACAGGGGCCGAACTATGGCTACACCTTC. This chain links TRBV18 with TRBJ1-2, with 7 nucleotides matching TRBD1. Germline CDR1 reads KGHSH; CDR2 reads LQKENI. CDR3 length equals 15 residues. Trimming removed 5 bases from V and 2 bases from J; junction bases left unmatched: 8. The full variable domain, rest sourced from reference TRBV18 and TRBJ1-2, is NAGVMQNPRHLVRRRGQEARLRCSPMKGHSHVYWYRQLPEEGLKFMVYLQKENIIDESGMPKERFSAEFPKEGPSILRIQQVVRGDSAAYFCASSSSQGPNYGYTFGSGTRLTVV.

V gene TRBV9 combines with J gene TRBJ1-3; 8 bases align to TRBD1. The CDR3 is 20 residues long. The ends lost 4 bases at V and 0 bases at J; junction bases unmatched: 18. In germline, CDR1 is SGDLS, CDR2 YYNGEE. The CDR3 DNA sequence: TGTGCCAGCAGCCCCTATCCACCTCAAGACAGGGGCCGCTCTGGAAACACCATATATTTT. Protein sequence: CASSPYPPQDRGRSGNTIYF.

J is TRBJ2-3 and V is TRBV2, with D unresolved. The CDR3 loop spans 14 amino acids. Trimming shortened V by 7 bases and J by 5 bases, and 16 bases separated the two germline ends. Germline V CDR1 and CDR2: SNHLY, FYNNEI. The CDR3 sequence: CASTQLELGDTQYF. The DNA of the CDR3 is TGTGCCAGCACTCAACTGGAGCTCGGAGATACGCAGTATTTT.

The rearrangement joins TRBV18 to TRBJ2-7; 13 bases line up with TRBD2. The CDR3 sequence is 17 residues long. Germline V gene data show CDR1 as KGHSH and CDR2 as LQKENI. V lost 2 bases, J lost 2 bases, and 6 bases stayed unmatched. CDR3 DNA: TGTGCCAGCTCACCAAATGGACTAGCGGGAGTCACCTACGAGCAGTACTTC. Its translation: CASSPNGLAGVTYEQYF.

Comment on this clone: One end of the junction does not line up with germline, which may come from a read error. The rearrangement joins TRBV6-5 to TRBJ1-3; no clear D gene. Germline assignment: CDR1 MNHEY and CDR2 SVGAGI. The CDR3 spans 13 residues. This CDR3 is CASSYGPRNIIYF. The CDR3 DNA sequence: TGTGCCAGCAGTTACGGTCCGAGGAACATCATATATTTT.

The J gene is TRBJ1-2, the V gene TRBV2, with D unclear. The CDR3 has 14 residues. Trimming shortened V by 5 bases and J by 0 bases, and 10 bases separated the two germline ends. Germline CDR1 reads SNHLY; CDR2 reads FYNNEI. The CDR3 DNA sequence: TGTGCCAGCAGTACCGGAGGATCTAACTATGGCTACACCTTC. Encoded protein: CASSTGGSNYGYTF.

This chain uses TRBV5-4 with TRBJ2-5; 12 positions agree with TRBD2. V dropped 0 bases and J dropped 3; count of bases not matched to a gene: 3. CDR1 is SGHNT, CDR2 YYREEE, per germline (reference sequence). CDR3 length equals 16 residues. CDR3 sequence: CASSLEASGGEETQYF. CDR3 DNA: TGTGCCAGCAGCTTGGAGGCTAGCGGGGGGGAAGAGACCCAGTACTTC.

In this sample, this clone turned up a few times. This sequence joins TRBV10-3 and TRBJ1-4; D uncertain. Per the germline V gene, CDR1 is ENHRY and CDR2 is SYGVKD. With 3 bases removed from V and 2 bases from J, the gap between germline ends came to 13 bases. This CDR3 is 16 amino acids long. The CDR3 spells CAISDSTSDTNEKLFF. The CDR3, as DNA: TGTGCCATCAGTGACTCGACTAGCGACACTAATGAAAAACTGTTTTTT.

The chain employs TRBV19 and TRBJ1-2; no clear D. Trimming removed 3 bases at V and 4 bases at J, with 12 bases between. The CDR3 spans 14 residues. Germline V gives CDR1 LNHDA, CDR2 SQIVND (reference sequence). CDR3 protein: CASSIRPEIYGYTF. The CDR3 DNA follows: TGTGCCAGTAGTATCCGGCCGGAGATCTATGGCTACACCTTC.

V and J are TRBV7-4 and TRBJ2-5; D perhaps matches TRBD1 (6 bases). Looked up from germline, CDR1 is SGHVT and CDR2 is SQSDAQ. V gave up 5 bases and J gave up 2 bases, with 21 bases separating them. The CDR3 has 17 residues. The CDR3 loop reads CASSPEAVEGHQETQYF. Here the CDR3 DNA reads TGTGCCAGCAGCCCCGAGGCAGTCGAGGGACATCAAGAGACCCAGTACTTC.

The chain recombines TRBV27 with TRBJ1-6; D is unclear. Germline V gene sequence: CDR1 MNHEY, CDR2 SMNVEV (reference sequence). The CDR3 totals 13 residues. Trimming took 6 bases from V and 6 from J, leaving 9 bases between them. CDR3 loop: CASSGLGNSPLHF. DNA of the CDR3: TGTGCCAGCAGCGGACTAGGTAATTCACCCCTCCACTTT.

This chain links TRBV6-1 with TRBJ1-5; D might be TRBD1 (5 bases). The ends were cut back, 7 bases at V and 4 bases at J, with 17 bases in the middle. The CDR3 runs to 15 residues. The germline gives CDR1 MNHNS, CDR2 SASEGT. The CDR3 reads CASTGRGWNNQPQHF. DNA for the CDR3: TGTGCCAGCACAGGGAGGGGATGGAATAATCAGCCCCAGCATTTT.

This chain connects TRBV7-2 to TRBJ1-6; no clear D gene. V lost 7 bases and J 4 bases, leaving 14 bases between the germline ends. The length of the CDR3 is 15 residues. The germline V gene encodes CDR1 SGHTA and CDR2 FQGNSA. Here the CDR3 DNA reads TGTGCCAGCACCCCGGCCGCGGTTTATAATTCACCCCTCCACTTT. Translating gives CASTPAAVYNSPLHF.

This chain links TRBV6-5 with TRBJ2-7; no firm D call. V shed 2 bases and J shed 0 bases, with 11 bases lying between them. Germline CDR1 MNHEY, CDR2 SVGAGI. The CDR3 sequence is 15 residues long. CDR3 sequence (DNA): TGTGCCAGCAGTTACCGAGGCCAGCACTCCTACGAGCAGTACTTC. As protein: CASSYRGQHSYEQYF.